The 6 T cell receptor beta chains in this list originate from one sample, sequenced in a study of blood T cells in healthy people across ages (dated by TCRdb to between 2015 and 2017). The library relied on 5' RACE. The data were produced on an Illumina HiSeq 2500. A second roughly 7 to 11 cycle PCR used a sample-barcoded 5' primer and a J-beta primer mix. TCRdb handled the public reads itself, with Q25 trimming in fastp and clone calling in MiXCR, and kept productive beta chains. Each CDR3 protein appears once, grouped with its most common genes and DNA. The sample table contains about 680,000 distinct CDR3 sequences; only one count was recorded for 45% to 50% of them. The ten largest clones represent around a third of the sample. Sequencing used blood. The source is a woman between 55 and 75 years old in good health.

The rearrangement links TRBV29-1 to TRBJ2-5, with 7 nucleotides matching TRBD1. The tail of the sequence fits TRBJ2-7 better, so the J call may be wrong. From germline, CDR1 is SQVTM and CDR2 ANQGSEA. The CDR3 totals 13 residues. DNA for the CDR3: TGCAGCACGAGGGACAGAAACCATTACGAGCAGTACTTC. Its translation: CSTRDRNHYEQYF.

This rearrangement joins TRBV5-1 to TRBJ2-3; 8 nucleotides line up with TRBD1. V shed 4 bases, J shed 5 bases, and the junction held 12 bases outside the gene matches. The CDR3 runs to 16 residues. Germline V gene lookup returns CDR1 SGHRS and CDR2 YFSETQ. This chain's CDR3 is CASSIRGQANRDTQYF. The CDR3, as DNA: TGCGCCAGCAGCATAAGGGGACAGGCGAATCGAGATACGCAGTATTTT.

V is TRBV25-1 and J is TRBJ2-3; 8 nucleotides match TRBD1. V lost 2 bases to trimming and J lost 2 bases; unmatched junction nucleotides: 6. Germline V gives CDR1 MGHDK, CDR2 SYGVNS. The CDR3 covers 16 residues. The CDR3 nucleotides are TGTGCCAGCAGTGAAGTTAACAGGGGGAACACAGATACGCAGTATTTT. It is translated as CASSEVNRGNTDTQYF.

This clonotype was seen a handful of times. This chain uses TRBV21-1 with TRBJ2-7; the table's D call, TRBD2, has no DNA check behind it. TRBV21-1 is flagged as a pseudogene. This CDR3 contains 17 residues. Written as DNA, the CDR3 is TGTGCCAGCAGCAAACGGACTAGCGGGAGAGTTCAGTACGAGCAGTACTTC. The encoded protein is CASSKRTSGRVQYEQYF.

The chain joins TRBV6-2 or TRBV6-3 to TRBJ2-2; a weak D match, TRBD2 (6 bases). The CDR3 runs 15 residues. Germline V gives CDR1 MNHEY, CDR2 SVGEGT. V shed 7 bases and J shed 7 bases, with 19 bases lying between them. CDR3 in amino acids: CASKTSGTLIGELFF. DNA of the CDR3: TGTGCCAGCAAGACATCAGGGACTTTAATCGGGGAGCTGTTTTTT.

The chain has TRBV27 and TRBJ2-5, with 11 bases aligning to TRBD2. The CDR3 sequence is 16 residues long. Germline values: CDR1 MNHEY, CDR2 SMNVEV (reference sequence). V shed 4 bases and J 6 bases; nucleotides not matched to a gene: 10. The CDR3 reads CASSSTSGSLGKTQYF. The CDR3 nucleotides read TGTGCCAGCAGTTCAACTAGCGGGAGTCTTGGAAAGACCCAGTACTTC.